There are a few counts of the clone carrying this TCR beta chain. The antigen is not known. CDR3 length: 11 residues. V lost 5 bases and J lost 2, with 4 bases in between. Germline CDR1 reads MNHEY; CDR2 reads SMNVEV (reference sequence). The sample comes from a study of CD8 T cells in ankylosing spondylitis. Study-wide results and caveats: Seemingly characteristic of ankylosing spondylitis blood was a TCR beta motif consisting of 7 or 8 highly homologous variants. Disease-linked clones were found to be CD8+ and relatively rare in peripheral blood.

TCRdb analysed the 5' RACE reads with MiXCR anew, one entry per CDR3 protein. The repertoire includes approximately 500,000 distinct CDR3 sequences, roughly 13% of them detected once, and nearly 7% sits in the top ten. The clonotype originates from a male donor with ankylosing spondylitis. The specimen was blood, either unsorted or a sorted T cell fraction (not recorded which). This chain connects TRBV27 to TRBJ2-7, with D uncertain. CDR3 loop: CASSGTYEQYF. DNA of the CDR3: TGTGCCAGCAGTGGGACCTACGAGCAGTACTTC.